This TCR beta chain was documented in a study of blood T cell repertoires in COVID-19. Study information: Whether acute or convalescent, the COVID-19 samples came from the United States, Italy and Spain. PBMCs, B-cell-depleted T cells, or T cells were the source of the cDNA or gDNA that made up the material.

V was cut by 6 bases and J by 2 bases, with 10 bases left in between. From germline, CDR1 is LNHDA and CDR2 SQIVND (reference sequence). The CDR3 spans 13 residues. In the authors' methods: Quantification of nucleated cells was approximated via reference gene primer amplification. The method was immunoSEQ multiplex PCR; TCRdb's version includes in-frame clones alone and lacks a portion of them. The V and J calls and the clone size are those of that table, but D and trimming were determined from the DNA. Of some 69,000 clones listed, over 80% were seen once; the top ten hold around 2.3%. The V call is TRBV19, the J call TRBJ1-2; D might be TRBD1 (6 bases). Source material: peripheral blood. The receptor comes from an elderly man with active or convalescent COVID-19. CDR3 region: CASSRDRNYGYTF. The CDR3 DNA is TGTGCCAGTAGCCGTGACAGGAACTATGGCTACACCTTC.